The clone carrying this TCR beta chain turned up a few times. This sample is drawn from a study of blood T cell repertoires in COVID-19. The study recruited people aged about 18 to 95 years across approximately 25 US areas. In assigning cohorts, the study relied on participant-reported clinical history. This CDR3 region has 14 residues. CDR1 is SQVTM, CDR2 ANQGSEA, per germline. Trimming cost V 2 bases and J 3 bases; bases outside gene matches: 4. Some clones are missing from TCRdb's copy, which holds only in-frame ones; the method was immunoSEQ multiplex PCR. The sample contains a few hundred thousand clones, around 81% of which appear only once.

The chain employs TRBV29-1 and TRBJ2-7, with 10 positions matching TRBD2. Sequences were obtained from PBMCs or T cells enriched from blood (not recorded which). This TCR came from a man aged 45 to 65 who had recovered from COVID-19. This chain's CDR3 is CSVELAGVIYEQYF. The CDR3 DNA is TGCAGCGTTGAACTAGCGGGAGTTATCTACGAGCAGTACTTC.